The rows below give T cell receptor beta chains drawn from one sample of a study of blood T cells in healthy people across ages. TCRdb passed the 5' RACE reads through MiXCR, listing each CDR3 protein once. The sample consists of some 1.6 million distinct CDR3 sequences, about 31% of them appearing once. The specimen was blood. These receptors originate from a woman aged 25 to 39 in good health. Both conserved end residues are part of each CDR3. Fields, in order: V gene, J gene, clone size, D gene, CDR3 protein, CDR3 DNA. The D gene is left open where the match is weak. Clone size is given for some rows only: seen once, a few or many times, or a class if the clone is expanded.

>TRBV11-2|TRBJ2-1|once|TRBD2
CASSQLAGGRSEQFF
TGTGCCAGCAGTCAGCTAGCGGGGGGCCGTTCTGAGCAGTTCTTC
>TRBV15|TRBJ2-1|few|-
CATSRDKWNEQFF
TGTGCCACCAGCAGAGATAAGTGGAATGAGCAGTTCTTC
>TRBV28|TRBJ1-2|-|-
CASSLQGPKGGYTF
TGTGCCAGCAGTCTACAGGGACCGAAGGGTGGCTACACCTTC
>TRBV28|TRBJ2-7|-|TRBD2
CASSLGTSGQREQYF
TGTGCCAGCAGTTTAGGGACTAGCGGCCAGAGGGAGCAGTACTTC
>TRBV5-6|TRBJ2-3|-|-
CASSLDGRLNTDTQYF
TGTGCCAGCAGCTTGGATGGGCGCCTCAACACAGATACGCAGTATTTT
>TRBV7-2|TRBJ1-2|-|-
CASSRQKNGYTF
TGTGCCAGCAGTCGACAGAAGAATGGCTACACCTTC
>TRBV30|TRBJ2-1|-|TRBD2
CASRLVASGGANEQFF
TGTGCTTCAAGGCTGGTAGCTAGCGGGGGGGCCAATGAGCAGTTCTTC
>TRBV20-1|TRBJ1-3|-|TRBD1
CSARTGGVRGNTIYF
TGCAGTGCGCGGACAGGAGGCGTGAGAGGAAACACCATATATTTT
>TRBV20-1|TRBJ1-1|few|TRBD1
CSPGQGQTEAFF
TGCAGCCCAGGACAGGGACAAACTGAAGCTTTCTTT
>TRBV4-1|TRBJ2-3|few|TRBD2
CASSQEGTSDTDTQYF
TGCGCCAGCAGCCAAGAGGGGACTAGCGATACAGATACGCAGTATTTT
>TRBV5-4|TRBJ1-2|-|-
CASSRVAVLGYTF
TGTGCCAGCAGCCGGGTGGCAGTTCTAGGCTACACCTTC
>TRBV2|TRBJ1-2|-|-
CASSVGQYDGYTF
TGTGCCAGCAGTGTAGGGCAGTATGATGGCTACACCTTC
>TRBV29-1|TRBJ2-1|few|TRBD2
CSVKGLAGGPSPNEQFF
TGCAGCGTAAAAGGGCTAGCGGGAGGGCCCTCTCCAAATGAGCAGTTCTTC
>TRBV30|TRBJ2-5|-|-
CAWTATFQETQYF
TGTGCCTGGACGGCCACCTTCCAAGAGACCCAGTACTTC
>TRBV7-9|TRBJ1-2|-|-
CASLRVDGYTF
TGTGCCAGCCTCAGGGTAGATGGCTACACCTTC
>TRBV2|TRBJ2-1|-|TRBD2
CASTVLGRGATEQFF
TGTGCCAGCACCGTATTGGGGCGGGGGGCGACTGAGCAGTTCTTC
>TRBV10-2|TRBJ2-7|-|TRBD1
CASSETAGTANSYEQYF
TGCGCCAGCAGTGAAACCGCCGGGACAGCGAACTCCTACGAGCAGTACTTC
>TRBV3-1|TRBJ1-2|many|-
CASSQDGSYGYTF
TGTGCCAGCAGCCAAGACGGCTCCTATGGCTACACCTTC
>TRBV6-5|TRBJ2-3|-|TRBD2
CASSYSTAGGPADTQYF
TGTGCCAGCAGTTACTCGACCGCGGGAGGGCCCGCAGATACGCAGTATTTT
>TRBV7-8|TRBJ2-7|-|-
CASSPGAARQTYEQYF
TGTGCCAGCAGCCCTGGCGCAGCTCGCCAAACCTACGAGCAGTACTTC
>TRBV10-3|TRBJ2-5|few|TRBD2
CAVRADGGGQETQYF
TGTGCCGTCAGAGCGGACGGCGGGGGACAAGAGACCCAGTACTTC
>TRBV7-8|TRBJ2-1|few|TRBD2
CASSLALAGGPVGNEQFF
TGTGCCAGCAGCTTAGCTCTAGCGGGAGGCCCCGTTGGCAATGAGCAGTTCTTC
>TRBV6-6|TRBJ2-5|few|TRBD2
CASSGGGIRTQYF
TGTGCCAGCAGCGGGGGAGGGATAAGGACCCAGTACTTC
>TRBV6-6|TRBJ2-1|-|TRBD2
CASSSPGLVGGEQFF
TGTGCCAGCAGTTCCCCGGGACTAGTAGGTGGTGAGCAGTTCTTC
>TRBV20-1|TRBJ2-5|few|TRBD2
CSASGRESDQETQYF
TGCAGTGCTAGTGGGCGGGAGAGTGACCAAGAGACCCAGTACTTC
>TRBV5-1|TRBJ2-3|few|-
CASRGRGAFTDTQYF
TGCGCCAGCAGGGGCCGGGGGGCGTTCACAGATACGCAGTATTTT
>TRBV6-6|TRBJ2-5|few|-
CASSYSLAQGNEQYF
TGTGCCAGCAGTTACTCTCTCGCCCAGGGGAATGAGCAGTACTTC
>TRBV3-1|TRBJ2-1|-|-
CASSHSNEQFF
TGTGCCAGCAGCCATTCCAATGAGCAGTTCTTC
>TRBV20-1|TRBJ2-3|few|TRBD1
CSARKDRSSTDTQYF
TGCAGTGCTAGAAAGGACAGGTCTAGCACAGATACGCAGTATTTT
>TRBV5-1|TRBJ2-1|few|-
CASSPGPSRNEQFF
TGCGCCAGCAGCCCCGGGCCTTCTAGGAATGAGCAGTTCTTC
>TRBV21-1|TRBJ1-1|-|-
CASSKYRERNTEAFF
TGTGCCAGCAGCAAGTACAGGGAACGTAATACTGAAGCTTTCTTT
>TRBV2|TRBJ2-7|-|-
CASSELVGYEQYF
TGTGCCAGCAGTGAACTGGTTGGCTACGAGCAGTACTTC
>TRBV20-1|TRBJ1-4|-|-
CSATEPSRGEKLFF
TGCAGTGCTACCGAGCCGAGTAGGGGAGAAAAACTGTTTTTT
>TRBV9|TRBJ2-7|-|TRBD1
CASSPLAGGWEQYF
TGTGCCAGCAGCCCCCTGGCAGGGGGCTGGGAGCAGTACTTC
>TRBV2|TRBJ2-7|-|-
CASSDSLSYEQYF
TGTGCCAGCAGTGATTCCCTCTCCTACGAGCAGTACTTC
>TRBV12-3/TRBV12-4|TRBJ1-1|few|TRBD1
CASTRQGASTEAFF
TGTGCCAGCACCAGACAGGGGGCAAGCACTGAAGCTTTCTTT
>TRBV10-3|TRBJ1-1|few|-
CAISAYEGKEAFF
TGTGCCATCAGTGCATATGAGGGGAAAGAAGCTTTCTTT
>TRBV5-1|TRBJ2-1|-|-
CASSSPGRNYNEQFF
TGCGCCAGCAGCTCTCCGGGACGGAACTACAATGAGCAGTTCTTC
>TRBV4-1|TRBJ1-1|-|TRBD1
CASSGGFFAEAFF
TGCGCCAGCTCAGGGGGTTTTTTCGCTGAAGCTTTCTTT
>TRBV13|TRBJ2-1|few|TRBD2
CASSLNGGTSGYNEQFF
TGTGCCAGCAGCTTAAACGGTGGGACTAGCGGCTACAATGAGCAGTTCTTC